The 18 T cell receptor beta chains below were found in one sample sequenced in a study of shared clonotypes between healthy human individuals. The repertoire was sequenced with immunoSEQ multiplex PCR; TCRdb's copy has only in-frame clones and lacks some. The sample lists about 480,000 clones, about three quarters occurring once. Source material: PBMCs. These receptors originate from a middle-aged woman in good health. Some clones in this sample may be carry-over from other donors' samples.

The V gene is TRBV20-1, the J gene TRBJ1-6; D gene unclear. V gave up 6 bases and J gave up 15 bases, with 12 bases separating them. The germline gives CDR1 DFQATT, CDR2 SNEGSKA (reference sequence). The CDR3 consists of 10 residues. For the CDR3, the DNA is TGCAGTGCCCGTGAATACGACCTCCACTTT. Translation gives CSAREYDLHF.

This rearrangement joins TRBV28 to TRBJ1-2, with 7 bases fitting TRBD1. V was clipped by 7 bases and J by 3 bases; unmatched bases: 8. Germline V lookup: CDR1 MDHEN, CDR2 SYDVKM. CDR3 length: 14 residues. The CDR3 DNA is TGTGCCAGCACATTGTCCGGGACAGACTATGGCTACACCTTC. Its protein is CASTLSGTDYGYTF.

The rearrangement links TRBV25-1 to TRBJ2-3; D not resolved. Germline lookup yields CDR1 MGHDK and CDR2 SYGVNS. V lost 8 bases and J lost 3, with 12 bases in between. This CDR3 has 13 residues. The CDR3 loop is CASFADPTDTQYF. DNA for the CDR3: TGTGCCAGCTTTGCAGACCCTACAGATACGCAGTATTTT. The variable domain in full, completed from reference TRBV25-1 and TRBJ2-3, reads EADIYQTPRYLVIGTGKKITLECSQTMGHDKMYWYQQDPGMELHLIHYSYGVNSTEKGDLSSESTVSRIRTEHFPLTLESARPSHTSQYLCASFADPTDTQYFGPGTRLTVL.

This clone was seen only once. This specimen includes other DNA sequences encoding the same CDR3. This rearrangement joins TRBV18 to TRBJ2-3; 10 bases are shared with TRBD2. Unmatched junction bases numbered 3, after V lost 3 bases and J lost 3 bases. The germline CDR1 and CDR2 sequences are KGHSH and LQKENI. The length of the CDR3 is 15 residues. CDR3: CASSPTSGETDTQYF. DNA of the CDR3: TGTGCCAGCTCACCTACTAGCGGGGAGACAGATACGCAGTATTTT.

The V and J genes are TRBV28 and TRBJ2-7; possible D gene TRBD1, 6 bases. The CDR3 totals 14 residues. The germline V gene encodes CDR1 MDHEN and CDR2 SYDVKM. V was trimmed by 4 bases and J by 6 bases, leaving 16 bases between them. CDR3 DNA: TGTGCCAGCAGTTCCAGGGGCTCCAGTTCCGAGCAGTACTTC. Residues: CASSSRGSSSEQYF.

Only a few counts were recorded for this clone. Other DNA variants within this sample encode the same CDR3. The V and J genes are TRBV5-4 and TRBJ1-1; 11 positions match TRBD1. J was trimmed by 3 bases and V by 3 bases; bases with no gene match: 1. From germline, CDR1 is SGHNT and CDR2 YYREEE (reference sequence). This CDR3 has 14 residues. CDR3 protein: CASSWGQGDTEAFF. The CDR3 nucleotides are TGTGCCAGCAGCTGGGGACAGGGGGACACTGAAGCTTTCTTT.

The chain is built from TRBV11-2 and TRBJ2-3; 9 nucleotides line up with TRBD2. In germline, CDR1 is SGHAT, CDR2 FQNNGV. The CDR3 is 14 residues long. The V segment lost 3 bases and the J segment 13 bases; nucleotides outside the gene matches: 11. The CDR3 DNA follows: TGTGCCAGCAGCTTGGTGGGTGGGACTAGCAAGGAGTATTTT. It specifies CASSLVGGTSKEYF. The full variable domain, completed using reference TRBV11-2 and TRBJ2-3, is EAGVAQSPRYKIIEKRQSVAFWCNPISGHATLYWYQQILGQGPKLLIQFQNNGVVDDSQLPKDRFSAERLKGVDSTLKIQPAKLEDSAVYLCASSLVGGTSKEYFGPGTRLTVL.

J is TRBJ2-1 and V is TRBV11-2; no firm D call. V was cut by 0 bases and J by 7 bases, with 10 bases left in between. In germline, CDR1 is SGHAT, CDR2 FQNNGV. This CDR3 contains 14 residues. The CDR3 spells CASSLESWSNEQFF. CDR3 in DNA: TGTGCCAGCAGCTTAGAATCGTGGTCTAATGAGCAGTTCTTC.

The chain joins TRBV4-3 to TRBJ2-1; D unresolved. This CDR3 region has 13 residues. Germline V gene lookup returns CDR1 LGHNA and CDR2 YSLEER. The V end was cut by 0 bases, the J end by 12 bases, with 12 bases between. The CDR3 coding sequence is TGCGCCAGCAGCCAAGATAGTGTTTTCGGGCAGTTCTTC. Protein: CASSQDSVFGQFF.

The chain couples TRBV11-2 to TRBJ1-3; perhaps TRBD1 as D (5 bases). The CDR3 loop spans 17 amino acids. Trimming left V 5 bases short and J 1 base short, with 18 bases between. Germline values: CDR1 SGHAT, CDR2 FQNNGV. As DNA, the CDR3 is TGTGCCAGCAGCCCCACCGGGGGGGGGATATCTGGAAACACCATATATTTT. The encoded protein is CASSPTGGGISGNTIYF.

This clone has a single count. The junction does not match germline at one end; this may be a read error. This sequence joins TRBV4-2 and TRBJ2-1; 7 bases match TRBD2. The CDR3 contains 16 residues. The germline gives CDR1 LGHNA, CDR2 YNFKEQ. The CDR3 sequence: CASSQDGSSGYNGQFF. The CDR3 coding sequence is TGTGCCAGCAGCCAAGACGGGTCTAGCGGTTACAATGGGCAGTTCTTC.

This clone was seen just once. This chain joins TRBV5-1 and TRBJ2-7; the D gene is possibly TRBD2 (5 bases). Trimming removed 0 bases at V and 4 bases at J, with 8 bases between. Germline V gene sequence: CDR1 SGHRS, CDR2 YFSETQ. This CDR3 spans 13 amino acids. The DNA of the CDR3 is TGCGCCAGCAGCTTGGGGACTGATTACGAGCAGTACTTC. This translates into CASSLGTDYEQYF.

About this clone itself: Other DNA sequences of this sample code for an identical CDR3. This chain uses TRBV19 with TRBJ2-2; D remains ambiguous. The CDR3 runs to 12 residues. Germline V gives CDR1 LNHDA, CDR2 SQIVND (reference sequence). V lost 3 bases, J lost 2 bases, and 1 base lay in between. The CDR3 sequence: CASSINTGELFF. CDR3 coding DNA: TGTGCCAGTAGTATCAACACCGGGGAGCTGTTTTTT.

The J gene is TRBJ2-7, the V gene TRBV2; 13 bases fit TRBD2. Germline CDR1 reads SNHLY; CDR2 reads FYNNEI. With V trimmed by 6 bases and J by 5 bases, 10 bases remained unmatched. CDR3 length: 16 residues. The CDR3 is CASRPTTSGRGNEQYF. DNA of the CDR3: TGTGCCAGCAGGCCGACTACTAGCGGGAGGGGGAACGAGCAGTACTTC.

This rearrangement joins TRBV7-2 to TRBJ2-3, with 8 bases that match TRBD1. Unmatched junction bases numbered 2, after V lost 3 bases and J lost 0 bases. Germline V CDR1 and CDR2: SGHTA, FQGNSA. The CDR3 sequence is 15 residues long. The CDR3 DNA follows: TGTGCCAGCAGCTTGGACAGGGTCAGCACAGATACGCAGTATTTT. Its translation: CASSLDRVSTDTQYF.

This clone was recorded once. The chain is built from TRBV7-8 and TRBJ1-2; TRBD1 matches at 7 bases. The CDR3 loop spans 12 amino acids. Germline-derived CDR1 and CDR2 are SGHVS and FQNEAQ. The trim removed 5 bases at V and 6 bases at J, leaving 3 bases unmatched. The CDR3 spells CASSQQGHGYTF. In DNA form, the CDR3 reads TGTGCCAGCAGCCAACAGGGGCATGGCTACACCTTC.

This clone came up once. The chain links TRBV5-1 to TRBJ2-1; 9 nucleotides match TRBD1. CDR1 and CDR2 (germline): SGHRS, YFSETQ. V shed 5 bases and J 9 bases; nucleotides not matched to a gene: 9. This CDR3 is 14 amino acids long. The CDR3 sequence is CASRSGGQGGEQFF. The DNA of the CDR3 is TGCGCCAGCAGGTCCGGGGGACAGGGTGGTGAGCAGTTCTTC. The whole variable domain, remainder taken from reference TRBV5-1 and TRBJ2-1, is KAGVTQTPRYLIKTRGQQVTLSCSPISGHRSVSWYQQTPGQGLQFLFEYFSETQRNKGNFPGRFSGRQFSNSRSEMNVSTLELGDSALYLCASRSGGQGGEQFFGPGTRLTVL.

The gene calls are TRBV30 and TRBJ2-2, with a possible D match to TRBD1 (6 bases). The CDR3 runs 14 residues. Trimming shortened V by 4 bases and J by 2 bases, and 11 bases separated the two germline ends. In germline, CDR1 is GTSNPN, CDR2 SVGIG (reference sequence). The DNA of the CDR3 is TGTGCCTGGACCCGGACAGCTAACACCGGGGAGCTGTTTTTT. Its protein is CAWTRTANTGELFF.